These T cell receptor beta chains were read from a single sample in a study of identical twins. TCRdb used MiXCR to reprocess the 5' RACE reads, holding one entry per CDR3 protein. The table has hundreds of thousands of distinct CDR3 sequences, approximately 13% seen once. Another study also made use of these data, one on yellow fever vaccine responses in identical twins.

The sample was PBMCs. These TCRs come from a woman aged 18-29 years in good health. Both conserved end residues are part of each CDR3. The D gene is left open where the match is weak. Clone sizes are given selectively: once, few, many, or a class where the clone is expanded.

cdr3_aa: CSASDKQETQYF
cdr3_nt: TGCAGCGCCTCCGATAAACAAGAGACCCAGTACTTC
cdr3_length: 12
v_call: TRBV29-1
d_call: .
j_call: TRBJ2-5
clone_size: .

cdr3_aa: CASSPAFLQGPNQPQHF
cdr3_nt: TGCGCCAGCAGCCCAGCCTTTTTACAGGGCCCCAATCAGCCCCAGCATTTT
cdr3_length: 17
v_call: TRBV4-1
d_call: .
j_call: TRBJ1-5
clone_size: many

cdr3_aa: CATSRDLPAVTGELFF
cdr3_nt: TGTGCCACCAGCAGAGATCTTCCTGCGGTCACCGGGGAGCTGTTTTTT
cdr3_length: 16
v_call: TRBV15
d_call: .
j_call: TRBJ2-2
clone_size: many

cdr3_aa: CSASGNTEAFF
cdr3_nt: TGCAGTGCTTCGGGGAACACTGAAGCTTTCTTT
cdr3_length: 11
v_call: TRBV20-1
d_call: .
j_call: TRBJ1-1
clone_size: many

cdr3_aa: CASSQAPDKMVIQYF
cdr3_nt: TGTGCCAGCAGCCAAGCCCCGGACAAGATGGTCATTCAGTACTTC
cdr3_length: 15
v_call: TRBV3-1
d_call: .
j_call: TRBJ2-4
clone_size: many

cdr3_aa: CASSGGVGLGTQYF
cdr3_nt: TGTGCCAGCAGTGGGGGGGTTGGATTAGGCACGCAGTATTTT
cdr3_length: 14
v_call: TRBV12-3/TRBV12-4
d_call: TRBD2
j_call: TRBJ2-3
clone_size: few

cdr3_aa: CSAWRQGRDEQYF
cdr3_nt: TGCAGTGCGTGGAGACAGGGAAGAGACGAGCAGTACTTC
cdr3_length: 13
v_call: TRBV20-1
d_call: TRBD1
j_call: TRBJ2-7
clone_size: few

cdr3_aa: CASSFVNRGLYLGGEKLFF
cdr3_nt: TGTGCCAGCAGCTTCGTAAACCGGGGCCTCTATTTAGGAGGTGAAAAACTGTTTTTT
cdr3_length: 19
v_call: TRBV12-3/TRBV12-4
d_call: .
j_call: TRBJ1-4
clone_size: few

cdr3_aa: CASSRTTRGSYNEQFF
cdr3_nt: TGCGCCAGCAGCCGGACGACTAGGGGCTCCTACAATGAGCAGTTCTTC
cdr3_length: 16
v_call: TRBV5-1
d_call: .
j_call: TRBJ2-1
clone_size: .

cdr3_aa: CASNLGQGGSNEQFF
cdr3_nt: TGTGCCAGCAACCTTGGACAGGGAGGTAGCAATGAGCAGTTCTTC
cdr3_length: 15
v_call: TRBV4-2
d_call: TRBD1
j_call: TRBJ2-1
clone_size: .

cdr3_aa: CASRGAGGANEQFF
cdr3_nt: TGTGCCAGCCGGGGAGCGGGGGGGGCCAATGAGCAGTTCTTC
cdr3_length: 14
v_call: TRBV2
d_call: TRBD2
j_call: TRBJ2-1
clone_size: few

cdr3_aa: CASSDSGVQPQHF
cdr3_nt: TGCGCCAGCAGCGATTCAGGGGTTCAGCCCCAGCATTTT
cdr3_length: 13
v_call: TRBV4-1
d_call: .
j_call: TRBJ1-5
clone_size: .

cdr3_aa: CATRGRGEYEQYF
cdr3_nt: TGTGCCACCCGGGGCAGGGGGGAATACGAGCAGTACTTC
cdr3_length: 13
v_call: TRBV6-6
d_call: .
j_call: TRBJ2-7
clone_size: few

cdr3_aa: CASSDTQTNTEAFF
cdr3_nt: TGTGCCAGCAGTGACACACAGACGAACACTGAAGCTTTCTTT
cdr3_length: 14
v_call: TRBV2
d_call: .
j_call: TRBJ1-1
clone_size: few

cdr3_aa: CSVAGNTGELFF
cdr3_nt: TGCAGTGTCGCAGGGAACACCGGGGAGCTGTTTTTT
cdr3_length: 12
v_call: TRBV20-1
d_call: .
j_call: TRBJ2-2
clone_size: few

cdr3_aa: CASSYSRYRGEAEAFF
cdr3_nt: TGTGCCAGCAGTTACTCGCGGTACAGGGGCGAGGCGGAAGCTTTCTTT
cdr3_length: 16
v_call: TRBV6-5
d_call: TRBD1
j_call: TRBJ1-1
clone_size: .

cdr3_aa: CASSQEPGESASTDTQYF
cdr3_nt: TGTGCCAGCAGCCAAGAACCGGGCGAATCAGCTAGCACAGATACGCAGTATTTT
cdr3_length: 18
v_call: TRBV3-1
d_call: .
j_call: TRBJ2-3
clone_size: .

cdr3_aa: CASSSPTRPGELFF
cdr3_nt: TGTGCCAGCAGCTCACCTACCAGGCCCGGGGAGCTGTTTTTT
cdr3_length: 14
v_call: TRBV28
d_call: .
j_call: TRBJ2-2
clone_size: few

cdr3_aa: CASSQDRARYEQYF
cdr3_nt: TGCGCCAGCAGCCAAGATAGGGCCCGGTACGAGCAGTACTTC
cdr3_length: 14
v_call: TRBV4-1
d_call: .
j_call: TRBJ2-7
clone_size: .

cdr3_aa: CASSLGTASNYGYTF
cdr3_nt: TGTGCCAGCAGTCTCGGGACAGCGAGTAACTATGGCTACACCTTC
cdr3_length: 15
v_call: TRBV28
d_call: TRBD1
j_call: TRBJ1-2
clone_size: .

cdr3_aa: CASTLGVIF
cdr3_nt: TGTGCCAGCACCCTGGGGGTCATCTTC
cdr3_length: 9
v_call: TRBV6-4
d_call: .
j_call: TRBJ1-2
clone_size: few

cdr3_aa: CASSFSGTASHNEQFF
cdr3_nt: TGTGCCAGCAGCTTTTCCGGGACAGCCTCCCACAATGAGCAGTTCTTC
cdr3_length: 16
v_call: TRBV7-6
d_call: TRBD1
j_call: TRBJ2-1
clone_size: few

cdr3_aa: CSARAQGAEAFF
cdr3_nt: TGCAGTGCTAGAGCACAGGGGGCTGAAGCTTTCTTT
cdr3_length: 12
v_call: TRBV20-1
d_call: TRBD1
j_call: TRBJ1-1
clone_size: few

cdr3_aa: CASSFFVSNTGELFF
cdr3_nt: TGTGCCAGCAGTTTTTTCGTTAGTAACACCGGGGAGCTGTTTTTT
cdr3_length: 15
v_call: TRBV28
d_call: .
j_call: TRBJ2-2
clone_size: .

cdr3_aa: CASMRDRGTTGANVLTF
cdr3_nt: TGTGCCAGCATGAGGGACAGGGGAACAACTGGGGCCAACGTCCTGACTTTC
cdr3_length: 17
v_call: TRBV3-1
d_call: TRBD1
j_call: TRBJ2-6
clone_size: many

cdr3_aa: CASTRTSQETQYF
cdr3_nt: TGTGCCAGCACCCGCACGAGTCAAGAGACCCAGTACTTC
cdr3_length: 13
v_call: TRBV12-3/TRBV12-4
d_call: .
j_call: TRBJ2-5
clone_size: .

cdr3_aa: CASSLPRDRGEAFF
cdr3_nt: TGTGCCAGCAGTTTACCCAGGGACAGGGGGGAAGCTTTCTTT
cdr3_length: 14
v_call: TRBV12-3/TRBV12-4
d_call: TRBD1
j_call: TRBJ1-1
clone_size: few